The 20 T cell receptor beta chains below come from one sample, sequenced in a study of cytomegalovirus exposure and HLA in healthy donors. Amplification used 60 Vbeta primers and 13 Jbeta primers. Profiling relied on immunoSEQ multiplex PCR, and the TCRdb table lists in-frame clones only, not all of them. There are 150,000 to 200,000 clones in the sample; about 86% occur only once, and approximately 2% lies in the top ten. Sequencing was done on a sample of PBMCs. Receptors were obtained from a woman aged 18-35 years in good health and CMV-seropositive.

This clone appeared a single time. The chain links TRBV9 to TRBJ2-1, with 15 bases that match TRBD2. This CDR3 has 16 amino acids. CDR1 is SGDLS and CDR2 is YYNGEE in the germline V gene. V shed 3 bases and J 7 bases; nucleotides not matched to a gene: 5. The CDR3 spells CASSGTSGGAGNEQFF. As DNA, the CDR3 is TGTGCCAGCAGCGGGACTAGCGGGGGGGCCGGGAATGAGCAGTTCTTC.

V and J are TRBV28 and TRBJ2-1; 7 bases agree with TRBD2. The trim removed 6 bases at V and 12 bases at J, leaving 5 bases unmatched. The CDR3 covers 11 residues. CDR1 MDHEN and CDR2 SYDVKM come from the germline V gene. CDR3 sequence reads: CASRAGLGQFF. As DNA, the CDR3 is TGTGCCAGCAGAGCGGGGCTAGGGCAGTTCTTC. Supplemented by reference TRBV28 and TRBJ2-1, the full variable domain reads DVKVTQSSRYLVKRTGEKVFLECVQDMDHENMFWYRQDPGLGLRLIYFSYDVKMKEKGDIPEGYSVSREKKERFSLILESASTNQTSMYLCASRAGLGQFFGPGTRLTVL.

V gene TRBV5-6 combines with J gene TRBJ1-6, with D perhaps TRBD1 (6 bases). CDR3 length equals 15 residues. The germline V gene has CDR1 SGHDT and CDR2 YYEEEE. V was pared by 4 bases and J by 7 bases, with 15 bases between. CDR3 in DNA: TGTGCCAGCAGCGCACAAGGGGGTTGGAATTCACCCCTCCACTTT. The encoded protein is CASSAQGGWNSPLHF.

The chain recombines TRBV19 with TRBJ2-1; D perhaps matches TRBD2 (6 bases). This CDR3 has 13 amino acids. Germline V CDR1 and CDR2: LNHDA, SQIVND (reference sequence). Trimming removed 8 bases at V and 4 bases at J, with 12 bases between. CDR3 sequence: CASGRGGYNEQFF. For the CDR3, the DNA is TGTGCCAGTGGCAGAGGAGGGTACAATGAGCAGTTCTTC.

J is TRBJ1-2 and V is TRBV5-6; possible D gene TRBD1, 5 bases. This CDR3 has 12 amino acids. Germline V gene sequence: CDR1 SGHDT, CDR2 YYEEEE. Trimming removed 9 bases at V and 7 bases at J, with 16 bases between. CDR3 loop: CATTNQGSGYTF. In nucleotides, the CDR3 is TGTGCCACCACAAATCAGGGCTCTGGCTACACCTTC.

The CDR3 loop reads CASSPTLRNSPLHF. The DNA of the CDR3 is TGTGCCAGCAGCCCGACCCTGAGGAATTCACCCCTCCACTTT. The chain has TRBV7-2 and TRBJ1-6; D is undetermined. Trimming pared 5 bases from V and 7 bases from J, leaving 12 bases between. This CDR3 is built from 14 residues. CDR1 and CDR2 from the germline V gene are SGHTA and FQGNSA.

The chain uses TRBV15 and TRBJ1-6; unclear D gene. Per germline, CDR1 LNHNV and CDR2 YYDKDF (reference sequence). Trimming left V 3 bases short and J 13 bases short, with 10 bases between. CDR3 length: 12 residues. The CDR3 region has the DNA TGTGCCACCAGCAGCCCTCCCCAGCCCCTCCACTTT. Translating gives CATSSPPQPLHF.

The rearrangement joins TRBV29-1 to TRBJ1-1; D call uncertain. CDR1 SQVTM and CDR2 ANQGSEA come from the germline V gene. V lost 3 bases to trimming and J lost 5 bases, with 13 bases between them. The CDR3 length is 13 residues. CDR3 loop: CSVETRKRTEAFF. DNA for the CDR3: TGCAGCGTTGAGACGAGGAAAAGAACTGAAGCTTTCTTT.

The genes are TRBV11-3 and TRBJ2-5, with 7 bases lining up with TRBD2. Germline-derived CDR1 and CDR2 are SGHNT and YENEEA. The CDR3 runs 15 residues. V lost 2 bases to trimming and J lost 5 bases; unmatched junction nucleotides: 8. The CDR3 loop is CASSLREDLRETQYF. The CDR3 DNA reads as TGTGCCAGCAGCTTACGGGAGGACCTGCGGGAGACCCAGTACTTC.

The chain carries TRBV9 and TRBJ2-2; 16 positions agree with TRBD2. J was trimmed by 6 bases and V by 4 bases; bases with no gene match: 6. Germline V gene data show CDR1 as SGDLS and CDR2 as YYNGEE. The CDR3 is made up of 17 amino acids. CDR3 nucleotides: TGTGCCAGCAGCCCGGGACTAGCGGGGGGGCGGTCCGGGGAGCTGTTTTTT. This encodes CASSPGLAGGRSGELFF.

This clone has more than one count but fewer than ten. The chain couples TRBV5-1 to TRBJ1-1; TRBD1 aligns across 8 bases. J lost 11 bases, V lost 4 bases, and 7 bases had no gene match. There are 12 residues in the CDR3. CDR1 and CDR2 from the germline V gene are SGHRS and YFSETQ. In DNA form, the CDR3 reads TGCGCCAGCAGCCCCCCGGGACAGGAGGCTTTCTTT. Its protein product is CASSPPGQEAFF.

This chain joins TRBV27 and TRBJ2-3; 8 nucleotides match TRBD2. Germline CDR1 and CDR2: MNHEY and SMNVEV (reference sequence). CDR3 length equals 15 residues. J gave up 6 bases and V 5 bases, and 10 bases lay outside the gene matches. The CDR3 is CASSRTGLAGDTQYF. In DNA form, the CDR3 reads TGTGCCAGCAGTAGAACAGGGTTAGCGGGGGATACGCAGTATTTT.

The chain uses TRBV30 and TRBJ1-4; D gene ambiguous. The germline V and J ends were trimmed by 0 bases and 0 bases, with 5 bases remaining between them. This CDR3 comprises 14 residues. Germline V CDR1 and CDR2: GTSNPN, SVGIG (reference sequence). This CDR3 is CAWSVLSTNEKLFF. The CDR3 nucleotides read TGTGCCTGGAGTGTACTTTCAACTAATGAAAAACTGTTTTTT.

The V call is TRBV5-5, the J call TRBJ1-6; no clear D gene. CDR3 size: 12 residues. The germline V and J ends were trimmed by 6 bases and 3 bases, with 4 bases remaining between them. Germline lookup yields CDR1 SGHKS and CDR2 YYEKEE (reference sequence). In DNA, the CDR3 is TGTGCCAGCACCCTCTATAATTCACCCCTCCACTTT. Its translation is CASTLYNSPLHF.

The chain has TRBV11-3 and TRBJ1-1; TRBD1 aligns across 7 bases. This CDR3 region has 15 residues. The junction had 10 bases not matched to a gene; V was cut back by 5 bases and J by 4 bases. Germline CDR1 SGHNT, CDR2 YENEEA. CDR3 sequence: CASSLTGEVGTEAFF. For the CDR3, the DNA is TGTGCCAGCAGCCTTACAGGGGAGGTCGGCACTGAAGCTTTCTTT.

The rearrangement uses TRBV6-5 and TRBJ2-3; D possibly corresponds to TRBD1 (7 bases). This CDR3 is built from 13 residues. The V gene lost 7 bases and the J gene lost 7 bases, with 15 bases spanning the gap. Germline CDR1 is MNHEY and CDR2 is SVGAGI. The DNA for the CDR3 is TGTGCCAGCACCCAGGGGGGCGGATATACGCAGTATTTT. Protein sequence: CASTQGGGYTQYF.

The V and J genes are TRBV6-5 and TRBJ1-1, with D perhaps TRBD1 (5 bases). CDR1 MNHEY and CDR2 SVGAGI come from the germline V gene. CDR3 length equals 15 residues. The V gene lost 8 bases and the J gene lost 1 base, with 17 bases spanning the gap. The CDR3 coding sequence is TGTGCCAGCGGACCCCTCCACAGGCGGAACACTGAAGCTTTCTTT. This codes for CASGPLHRRNTEAFF.

V gene TRBV12-2 combines with J gene TRBJ1-4; the table's D call, TRBD1, was not checked against the DNA. TRBV12-2 corresponds to a pseudogene. CDR3 size: 16 residues. The CDR3 here is CASRFWGDRWVEKLFF. CDR3 nucleotide sequence: TGTGCAAGTCGCTTTTGGGGGGACAGGTGGGTTGAAAAACTGTTTTTT.

The chain has TRBV29-1 and TRBJ2-3, with a tentative D call TRBD2 (6 bases). Germline CDR1 and CDR2: SQVTM and ANQGSEA. The CDR3 is 13 residues long. Trimming took 8 bases from V and 4 from J, leaving 16 bases between them. The CDR3: CSSWGLGPDTQYF. Here the CDR3 DNA reads TGCAGCAGTTGGGGACTGGGTCCAGATACGCAGTATTTT.

The CDR3 DNA is TGTGCCAGTAGTCCGCCGGGAGCGGGGGGGCGCGAGCAGTACTTC. It yields the protein CASSPPGAGGREQYF. The chain couples TRBV19 to TRBJ2-7; 10 positions match TRBD2. Germline V gene sequence: CDR1 LNHDA, CDR2 SQIVND (reference sequence). This CDR3 is built from 15 residues. The trim removed 5 bases at V and 6 bases at J, leaving 10 bases unmatched.